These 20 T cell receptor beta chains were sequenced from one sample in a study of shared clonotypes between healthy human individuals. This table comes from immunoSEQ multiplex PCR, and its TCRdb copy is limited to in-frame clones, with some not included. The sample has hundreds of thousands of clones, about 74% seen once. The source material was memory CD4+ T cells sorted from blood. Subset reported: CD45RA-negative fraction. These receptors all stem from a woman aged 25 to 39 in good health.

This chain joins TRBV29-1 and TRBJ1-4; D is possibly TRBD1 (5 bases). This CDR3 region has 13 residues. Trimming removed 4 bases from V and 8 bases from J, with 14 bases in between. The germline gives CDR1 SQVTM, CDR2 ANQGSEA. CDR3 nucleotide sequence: TGCAGCGTTGCCTTCAGGGAACGCGAAAAACTGTTTTTT. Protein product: CSVAFREREKLFF.

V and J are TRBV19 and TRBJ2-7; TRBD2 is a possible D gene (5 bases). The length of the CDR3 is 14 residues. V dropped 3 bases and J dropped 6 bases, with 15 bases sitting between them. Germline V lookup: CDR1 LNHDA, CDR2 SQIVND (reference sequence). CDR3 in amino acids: CASSMSLAGVEQYF. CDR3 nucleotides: TGTGCCAGTAGTATGAGCCTAGCTGGCGTCGAGCAGTACTTC. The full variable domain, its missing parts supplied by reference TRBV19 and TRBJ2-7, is DGGITQSPKYLFRKEGQNVTLSCEQNLNHDAMYWYRQDPGQGLRLIYYSQIVNDFQKGDIAEGYSVSREKKESFPLTVTSAQKNPTAFYLCASSMSLAGVEQYFGPGTRLTVT.

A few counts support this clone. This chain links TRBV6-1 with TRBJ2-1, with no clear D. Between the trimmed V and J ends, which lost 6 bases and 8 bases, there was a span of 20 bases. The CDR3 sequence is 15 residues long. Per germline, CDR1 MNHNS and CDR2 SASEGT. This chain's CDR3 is CASRAEPLGQDEQFF. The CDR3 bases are TGTGCCAGCAGGGCTGAACCATTAGGTCAGGATGAGCAGTTCTTC.

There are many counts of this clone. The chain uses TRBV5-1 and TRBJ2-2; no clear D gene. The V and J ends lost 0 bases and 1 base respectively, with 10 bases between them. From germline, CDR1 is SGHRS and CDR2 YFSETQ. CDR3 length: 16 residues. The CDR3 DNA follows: TGCGCCAGCAGCTTGGTTGTTTGGGGGAACACCGGGGAGCTGTTTTTT. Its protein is CASSLVVWGNTGELFF.

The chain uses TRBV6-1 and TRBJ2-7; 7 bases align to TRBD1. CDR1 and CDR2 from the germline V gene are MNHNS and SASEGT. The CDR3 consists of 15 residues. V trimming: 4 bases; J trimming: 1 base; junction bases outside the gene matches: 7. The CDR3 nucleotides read TGTGCCAGCAGTGCCCTACAGGGGCAGTCCTACGAGCAGTACTTC. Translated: CASSALQGQSYEQYF.

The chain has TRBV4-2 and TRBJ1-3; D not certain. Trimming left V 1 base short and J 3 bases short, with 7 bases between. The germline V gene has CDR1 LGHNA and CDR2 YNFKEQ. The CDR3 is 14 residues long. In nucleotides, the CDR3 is TGTGCCAGCAGCCAAGTTCTGGATGGAAACACCATATATTTT. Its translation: CASSQVLDGNTIYF.

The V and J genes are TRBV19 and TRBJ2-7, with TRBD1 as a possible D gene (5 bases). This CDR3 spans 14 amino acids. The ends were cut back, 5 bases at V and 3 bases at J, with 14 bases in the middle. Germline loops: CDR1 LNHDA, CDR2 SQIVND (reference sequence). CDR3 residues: CASSPTGSYYEQYF. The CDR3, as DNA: TGTGCCAGTAGTCCAACAGGTAGTTACTACGAGCAGTACTTC.

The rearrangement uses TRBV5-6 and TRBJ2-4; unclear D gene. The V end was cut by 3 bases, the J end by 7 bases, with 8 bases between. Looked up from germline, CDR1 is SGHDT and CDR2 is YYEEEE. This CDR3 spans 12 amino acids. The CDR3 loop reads CASSSNSNIQYF. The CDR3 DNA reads TGTGCCAGCAGCTCAAACAGTAACATTCAGTACTTC.

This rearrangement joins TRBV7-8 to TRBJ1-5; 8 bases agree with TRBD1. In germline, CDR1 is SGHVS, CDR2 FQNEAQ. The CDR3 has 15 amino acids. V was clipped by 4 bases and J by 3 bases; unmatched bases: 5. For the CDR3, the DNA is TGTGCCAGCAGCTCCAGGGGGCCCTACAATCAGCCCCAGCATTTT. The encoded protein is CASSSRGPYNQPQHF.

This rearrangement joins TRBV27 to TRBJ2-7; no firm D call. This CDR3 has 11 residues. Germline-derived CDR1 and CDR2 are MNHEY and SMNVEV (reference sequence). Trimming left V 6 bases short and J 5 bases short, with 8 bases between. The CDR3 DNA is TGTGCCAGCAGGGGCTGGGACGAGCAGTACTTC. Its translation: CASRGWDEQYF.

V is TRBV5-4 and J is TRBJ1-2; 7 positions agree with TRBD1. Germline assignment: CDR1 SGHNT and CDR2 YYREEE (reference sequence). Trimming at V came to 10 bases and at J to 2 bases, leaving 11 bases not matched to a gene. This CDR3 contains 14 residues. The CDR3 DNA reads TGTGCCGCCAAGGAACAGGGGCAAAACTATGGCTACACCTTC. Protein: CAAKEQGQNYGYTF.

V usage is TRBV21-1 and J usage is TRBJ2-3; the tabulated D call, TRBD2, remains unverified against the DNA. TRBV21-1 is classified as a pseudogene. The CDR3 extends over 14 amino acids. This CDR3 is CASSKVYSLWSQYF. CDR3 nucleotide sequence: TGTGCCAGCAGCAAAGTGTACTCCCTTTGGTCGCAGTATTTT.

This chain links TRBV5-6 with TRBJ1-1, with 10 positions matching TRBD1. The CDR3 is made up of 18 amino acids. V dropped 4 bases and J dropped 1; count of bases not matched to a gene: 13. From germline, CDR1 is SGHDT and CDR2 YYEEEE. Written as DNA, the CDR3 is TGTGCCAGCAGCCGAAGCCCCGGGACAGGGGCCTCGAACACTGAAGCTTTCTTT. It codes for CASSRSPGTGASNTEAFF.

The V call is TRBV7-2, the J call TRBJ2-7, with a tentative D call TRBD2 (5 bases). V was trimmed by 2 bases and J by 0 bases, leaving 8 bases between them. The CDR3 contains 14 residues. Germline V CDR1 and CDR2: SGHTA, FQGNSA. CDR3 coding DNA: TGTGCCAGCAGCTTAATCCGGGGCTCCTACGAGCAGTACTTC. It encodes CASSLIRGSYEQYF.

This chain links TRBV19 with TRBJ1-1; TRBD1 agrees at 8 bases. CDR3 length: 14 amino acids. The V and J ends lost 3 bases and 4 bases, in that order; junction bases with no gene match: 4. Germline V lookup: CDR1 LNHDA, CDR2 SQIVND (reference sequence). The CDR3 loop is CASSMDRAATEAFF. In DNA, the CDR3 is TGTGCCAGTAGTATGGACAGGGCAGCCACTGAAGCTTTCTTT.

CDR3 in amino acids: CASSRQGIPGANVLTF. The CDR3 bases are TGTGCCAGCAGCCGACAGGGTATTCCTGGGGCCAACGTCCTGACTTTC. The chain employs TRBV7-3 and TRBJ2-6, with 7 bases fitting TRBD1. This CDR3 has 16 residues. Germline V CDR1 and CDR2: SGHTA, FQGTGA. V dropped 5 bases and J dropped 2; count of bases not matched to a gene: 6.

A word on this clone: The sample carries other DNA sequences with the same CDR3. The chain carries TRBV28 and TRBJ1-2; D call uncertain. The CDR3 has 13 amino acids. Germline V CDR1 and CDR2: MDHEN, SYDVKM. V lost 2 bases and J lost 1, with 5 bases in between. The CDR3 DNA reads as TGTGCCAGCAGTTTACGGGGTAACTATGGCTACACCTTC. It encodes CASSLRGNYGYTF.

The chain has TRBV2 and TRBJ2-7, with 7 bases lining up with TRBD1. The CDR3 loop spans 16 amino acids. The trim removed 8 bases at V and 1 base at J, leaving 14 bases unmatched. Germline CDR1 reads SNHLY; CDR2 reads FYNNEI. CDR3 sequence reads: CASSLGVGTASYEQYF. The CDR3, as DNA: TGTGCCAGCTCTTTAGGGGTAGGGACAGCTTCCTACGAGCAGTACTTC.

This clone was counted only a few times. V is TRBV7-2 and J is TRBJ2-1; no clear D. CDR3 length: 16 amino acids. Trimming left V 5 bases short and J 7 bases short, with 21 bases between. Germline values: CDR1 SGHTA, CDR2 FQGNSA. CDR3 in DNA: TGTGCCAGCAGCGCCAACGTCCTAGTCTATCGGAATGAGCAGTTCTTC. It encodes CASSANVLVYRNEQFF. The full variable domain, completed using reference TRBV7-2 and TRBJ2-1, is GAGVSQSPSNKVTEKGKDVELRCDPISGHTALYWYRQSLGQGLEFLIYFQGNSAPDKSGLPSDRFSAERTGGSVSTLTIQRTQQEDSAVYLCASSANVLVYRNEQFFGPGTRLTVL.

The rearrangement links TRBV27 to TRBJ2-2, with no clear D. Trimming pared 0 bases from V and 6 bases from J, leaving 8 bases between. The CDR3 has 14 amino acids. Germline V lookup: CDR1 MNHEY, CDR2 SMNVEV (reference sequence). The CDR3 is CASSLSRLSGELFF. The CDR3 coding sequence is TGTGCCAGCAGTTTATCTAGACTCTCCGGGGAGCTGTTTTTT.